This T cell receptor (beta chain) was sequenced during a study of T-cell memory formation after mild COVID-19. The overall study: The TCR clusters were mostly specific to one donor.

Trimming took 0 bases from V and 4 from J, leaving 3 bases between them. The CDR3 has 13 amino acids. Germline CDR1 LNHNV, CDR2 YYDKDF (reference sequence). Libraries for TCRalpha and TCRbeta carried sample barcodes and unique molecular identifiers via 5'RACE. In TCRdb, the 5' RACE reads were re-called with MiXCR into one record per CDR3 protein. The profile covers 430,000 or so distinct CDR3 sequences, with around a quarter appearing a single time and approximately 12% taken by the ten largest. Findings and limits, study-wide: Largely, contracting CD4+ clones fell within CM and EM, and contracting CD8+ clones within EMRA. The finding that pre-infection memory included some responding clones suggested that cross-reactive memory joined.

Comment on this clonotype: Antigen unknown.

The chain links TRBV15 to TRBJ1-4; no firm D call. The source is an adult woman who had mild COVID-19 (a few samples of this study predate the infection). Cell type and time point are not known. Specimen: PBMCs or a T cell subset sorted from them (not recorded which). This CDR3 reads CATSRDINEKLFF. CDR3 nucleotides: TGTGCCACCAGCAGAGATATTAATGAAAAACTGTTTTTT.